Detailed here is one TCR beta chain. Its specificity is not known. The length of the CDR3 is 18 residues. With 0 bases clipped from V and 3 bases from J, the junction kept 10 bases outside the gene matches. Per the germline V gene, CDR1 is MNHEY and CDR2 is SMNVEV (reference sequence). This sample is part of a study of vaccination effects on CD4 cells after COVID-19. Sequencing followed a ViraFEST assay step that expanded antigen-specific CD4+ T cells with viral peptide pools. CD4+ T cells were isolated after less than 13 days of culture. Vaccination of participants consisted of two doses of either the BNT162b2 or mRNA-1273 vaccine. Prior SARS-CoV-2 infection was absent in the vaccine recipients, as shown by negative nucleocapsid antibodies. The assay was immunoSEQ multiplex PCR, and TCRdb's table has in-frame clones only and misses some. The sample yields tens of thousands of clones, around 81% seen once.

The sequenced sample was CD4+ T cells from PBMCs cultured with SARS-CoV-2 spike peptides, obtained after COVID-19 vaccination. The TCR originated in a human donor who received a COVID-19 vaccine. Some clones in this sample may be carry-over from other donors' samples. The chain employs TRBV27 and TRBJ2-3; 9 nucleotides agree with TRBD2. The CDR3 nucleotides are TGTGCCAGCAGTTTATCCCCCCCGCGGGGGGGCCGTACAGATACGCAGTATTTT. Amino acid sequence: CASSLSPPRGGRTDTQYF.